This T cell receptor beta chain was sequenced in a study of shared clonotypes between healthy human individuals. Naive CD8 cells comprised CD45RO-negative, CCR7-positively selected cells, excluding terminally differentiated effector memory CD45RA+ cells. V lost 7 bases to trimming and J lost 6 bases, with 16 bases between them. Germline V CDR1 and CDR2: SGHNT, YYREEE (reference sequence). This CDR3 contains 14 residues. A word on this clone: Its antigen is unknown.

Assay: immunoSEQ multiplex PCR; the TCRdb copy retains only in-frame clones and omits some. The data contain fewer than 1 million clones, around 96% of them singletons. Study-level findings and limits: The generation probabilities recorded for non-shared clonotypes fell below those of clonotypes shared by all four donors.

The receptor comes from a man aged 25 to 45 in good health. The sample was naive CD8+ T cells sorted from blood. This chain connects TRBV5-4 to TRBJ2-2; D may be TRBD2 (6 bases). The chain's CDR3 is CASSNGGPPGELFF. For the CDR3, the DNA is TGTGCCAGCTCGAACGGGGGTCCGCCCGGGGAGCTGTTTTTT.